The rows below give T cell receptor beta chains drawn from one sample of a study of T cells after posttransplantation cyclophosphamide. Sequencing used immunoSEQ multiplex PCR; TCRdb keeps in-frame clones, though not all of them. The sample has 25,000 to 35,000 clones, none seen only once. The sequencing sample was made of PBMCs. The source is a woman in her twenties or thirties in good health and a related stem cell transplant donor. CDR3s include the opening cysteine and the closing phenylalanine or tryptophan. Each record gives: D gene, J gene, clone size, V gene, CDR3 length, CDR3 protein, CDR3 DNA. The D gene is left open where the match is weak. The size entry gives once, few or many counts, or a class when the clone is expanded.

. TRBJ1-2 many TRBV10-1 12 CASSGSGPGYTF TGCGCCAGCAGTGGGTCAGGTCCTGGCTACACCTTC
. TRBJ2-7 many TRBV11-1 16 CASSLAPTGQLYEQYF TGTGCCAGCAGCTTAGCGCCAACGGGACAATTATACGAGCAGTACTTC
. TRBJ1-2 many TRBV5-4 16 CASSLAQDRSGYGYTF TGTGCCAGCAGCTTGGCCCAAGACAGGTCCGGCTATGGCTACACCTTC
. TRBJ2-7 few TRBV19 14 CASSPQGGSYEQYF TGTGCCAGTAGTCCCCAGGGGGGCTCCTACGAGCAGTACTTC
. TRBJ2-3 many TRBV7-9 14 CASSLRDITDTQYF TGTGCCAGCAGCTTAAGGGACATCACAGATACGCAGTATTTT
TRBD1 TRBJ2-4 few TRBV4-3 15 CASSRRDRVENIQYF TGCGCCAGCAGCCGGCGGGACAGGGTTGAAAACATTCAGTACTTC
. TRBJ2-5 many TRBV7-2 14 CASSWAGPEGTQYF TGTGCCAGCAGTTGGGCAGGGCCGGAGGGGACCCAGTACTTC
TRBD1 TRBJ1-2 many TRBV5-6 16 CASSSDRGGFGYGYTF TGTGCCAGCAGTTCCGACAGGGGGGGGTTTGGCTATGGCTACACCTTC
TRBD1 TRBJ1-6 many TRBV12-5 12 CASGTGGSPLHF TGTGCTAGTGGTACAGGGGGTTCACCCCTCCACTTT
TRBD1 TRBJ2-3 many TRBV4-1 14 CASSRQQGADTQYF TGCGCCAGCAGCCGTCAACAGGGGGCGGATACGCAGTATTTT